These 23 T cell receptor beta chains originate from one sample sequenced in a study of long-term antiretroviral therapy in people with HIV (dated by TCRdb to 2022 to 2024). The immunoSEQ hsTCRB v3.0 assay was used at survey level resolution to sequence the TRB variable region. The table was pulled from immuneACCESS by TCRdb, which kept in-frame rearrangements only. Such tables lose some clones; where checked, under half of the loss comes from unresolved V genes, and the rest has no known cause. This sample gives 20,000 to 25,000 clones in total; about four fifths of them show up just once. Around 10% of the sample is held by the ten biggest clonotypes. This specimen was unsorted PBMCs, taken 0.1 years before starting antiretroviral therapy. The receptors come from a man aged 35 to 55 with HIV.

On this clone itself: No DNA is shown, since the ends of the CDR3 on it are uncertain; the CDR3 is the one TCRdb lists. This sequence joins TRBV21-1 and TRBJ2-2; TRBD1, the D gene given by the table, was not confirmed from the DNA. TRBV21-1 is a documented pseudogene. The CDR3 has 16 amino acids, counting both end residues. CDR3 amino acids: CASSNVAQGANGELFF.

Of note for this clone: In this CDR3 the conserved last residue, phenylalanine or tryptophan, is missing, so a read error is likely. The DNA is omitted, as the CDR3 cannot be located on it reliably, and the CDR3 follows TCRdb's listing. The V gene is TRBV15, the J gene TRBJ2-3; the table names TRBD2, a call not compared with the DNA. Germline V gene sequence: CDR1 LNHNV, CDR2 YYDKDF (reference sequence). The CDR3 spans 15 amino acids, including both terminal residues. Here the CDR3 reads CATSRVGTSERFLKV.

The chain employs TRBV10-1 and TRBJ2-3; 9 bases map to TRBD2. With V trimmed by 5 bases and J by 1 base, 7 bases remained unmatched. CDR1 and CDR2 from the germline V gene are WNHNN and SYGVQD (reference sequence). The CDR3 covers 16 residues. Here the CDR3 reads CASSNLAGRRTDTQYF. In nucleotides, the CDR3 is TGCGCCAGCAGTAACCTAGCGGGGAGACGCACAGATACGCAGTATTTT.

The chain recombines TRBV6-4 with TRBJ2-3; D may match TRBD1 or TRBD2 (7 bases each). V shed 8 bases and J shed 0 bases, with 15 bases lying between them. Germline-derived CDR1 and CDR2 are MRHNA and SNTAGT. The CDR3 extends over 15 amino acids. CDR3 coding DNA: TGTGCCAGCGCCAGACAGGGAGGGAGCACAGATACGCAGTATTTT. Its protein product is CASARQGGSTDTQYF.

This chain links TRBV4-3 with TRBJ2-7; TRBD1 matches at 7 bases. Germline CDR1 is LGHNA and CDR2 is YSLEER. The CDR3 is made up of 15 amino acids. The trim removed 0 bases at V and 4 bases at J, leaving 6 bases unmatched. In nucleotides, the CDR3 is TGCGCCAGCAGCCAAGAGCGAGACAGGGTTTACGAGCAGTACTTC. Translation gives CASSQERDRVYEQYF.

The rearrangement joins TRBV19 to TRBJ2-1, with 7 positions matching TRBD2. The CDR3 loop spans 13 amino acids. Germline values: CDR1 LNHDA, CDR2 SQIVND (reference sequence). Trimming took 5 bases from V and 7 from J; bases not matched to a gene: 5. The CDR3 reads CASSYGTKNEQFF. As DNA, the CDR3 is TGTGCCAGTAGTTACGGGACTAAGAATGAGCAGTTCTTC.

The DNA for the CDR3 is TGTGCCCCGGGAGCAGCCAAGCCCAGGGACAGCAATCAGCCCCAGCATTTT. Its translation: CAPGAAKPRDSNQPQHF. V usage is TRBV14 and J usage is TRBJ1-5, with D possibly being TRBD1 (5 bases). Looked up from germline, CDR1 is SGHDN and CDR2 is FVKESK. V shed 11 bases and J shed 1 base, with 24 bases lying between them. The CDR3 totals 17 residues.

V gene TRBV6-5 combines with J gene TRBJ2-2, with unresolved D. CDR1 and CDR2 from the germline V gene are MNHEY and SVGAGI. This CDR3 is built from 16 residues. V dropped 4 bases and J dropped 3 bases, with 15 bases sitting between them. The CDR3 is CASSSLSGSDTGELFF. CDR3 nucleotides: TGTGCCAGCAGTTCATTATCGGGCTCTGACACCGGGGAGCTGTTTTTT.

CDR3 sequence reads: CASSLERALHNEQFF. CDR3 coding DNA: TGTGCCAGCAGCTTAGAAAGAGCCCTTCACAATGAGCAGTTCTTC. This chain links TRBV7-8 with TRBJ2-1; D call uncertain. From germline, CDR1 is SGHVS and CDR2 FQNEAQ. The CDR3 extends over 15 amino acids. V lost 1 base and J lost 5, with 12 bases in between.

The chain combines TRBV7-2 with TRBJ2-2, with a possible D match to TRBD2 (5 bases). The CDR3 length is 15 residues. Germline CDR1 is SGHTA and CDR2 is FQGNSA. Trimming removed 3 bases from V and 1 base from J, with 9 bases in between. As DNA, the CDR3 is TGTGCCAGCAGCTTTCAAAGCGGGAACACCGGGGAGCTGTTTTTT. Amino acids: CASSFQSGNTGELFF.

In its sample, this clone was seen once. The CDR3 reads CASSYSGAGTGQPQHF. CDR3 nucleotide sequence: TGTGCCAGCAGTTACTCAGGAGCAGGGACGGGTCAGCCCCAGCATTTT. The chain links TRBV6-5 to TRBJ1-5; perhaps TRBD1 as D (5 bases). Germline values: CDR1 MNHEY, CDR2 SVGAGI. Trimming stripped 0 bases from V and 6 bases from J, with 15 bases between. This CDR3 has 16 amino acids.

The chain carries TRBV13 and TRBJ2-5; 8 bases match TRBD2. Trimming took 5 bases from V and 2 from J; bases not matched to a gene: 10. Germline V CDR1 and CDR2: PRHDT, FYEKMQ (reference sequence). This CDR3 comprises 16 residues. DNA for the CDR3: TGTGCCAGCAGCCCCAGCTGGAGCGGGGGTCAAGAGACCCAGTACTTC. It translates to CASSPSWSGGQETQYF.

The chain links TRBV29-1 to TRBJ2-1; 9 bases match TRBD2. V lost 4 bases, J lost 7 bases, and 8 bases stayed unmatched. Germline V gene lookup returns CDR1 SQVTM and CDR2 ANQGSEA. The CDR3 covers 14 residues. The CDR3 here is CSVGYSGRQNEQFF. The CDR3 DNA reads TGCAGCGTTGGATATAGCGGGAGACAAAATGAGCAGTTCTTC.

This clone was detected once. The V call is TRBV7-9, the J call TRBJ2-2; D unresolved. Deletions cut 5 bases from V and 8 bases from J, with 9 bases between. This CDR3 is 12 amino acids long. Per germline, CDR1 SEHNR and CDR2 FQNEAQ (reference sequence). The CDR3 region is CASSHETGELFF. The CDR3 region has the DNA TGTGCCAGCAGCCATGAAACTGGGGAGCTGTTTTTT.

This rearrangement joins TRBV10-1 to TRBJ2-1; 11 bases fit TRBD1. Germline V lookup: CDR1 WNHNN, CDR2 SYGVQD (reference sequence). The V and J ends lost 3 bases and 14 bases, in that order; junction bases with no gene match: 6. The CDR3 loop spans 13 amino acids. CDR3: CASSDQRTGGEFF. The CDR3 DNA is TGCGCCAGCAGTGACCAGAGGACAGGGGGCGAGTTCTTC.

This clone was seen only a few times. The junction shows a germline mismatch at one end, possibly a read error. The chain uses TRBV29-1 and TRBJ2-1, with D possibly matching TRBD2 (7 bases). CDR3 length: 14 residues. CDR1 and CDR2 (germline): SQVTM, ANQGSEA. CDR3: CSAEGGRAGDEQFF. The CDR3 DNA sequence: TGCAGCGCTGAAGGGGGGAGGGCCGGGGATGAGCAGTTCTTC.

This clone occurred a few times. The J gene is TRBJ1-3, the V gene TRBV5-8; D not certain. Trimming cost V 0 bases and J 4 bases, with 14 bases left between them. Germline V gene lookup returns CDR1 SGHTS and CDR2 YDEGEE. The CDR3 has 16 amino acids. The CDR3 DNA sequence: TGTGCCAGCAGCTTGGCCCGCCTCAGATCCGGAAACACCATATATTTT. Residues: CASSLARLRSGNTIYF.

This clone was observed a few times. V gene TRBV7-8 combines with J gene TRBJ2-3; 8 bases agree with TRBD2. V lost 10 bases to trimming and J lost 3 bases; unmatched junction nucleotides: 9. This CDR3 has 14 residues. Looked up from germline, CDR1 is SGHVS and CDR2 is FQNEAQ. CDR3 bases: TGTGCCAACTCTCGGGGGGGTTCGACAGATACGCAGTATTTT. Its protein is CANSRGGSTDTQYF.

This clone was detected a few times. The chain has TRBV6-6 and TRBJ2-1; weak D call: TRBD1 (5 bases). CDR3 length: 15 amino acids. Germline CDR1 MNHNY, CDR2 SVGAGI (reference sequence). Trimming took 5 bases from V and 0 from J, leaving 11 bases between them. CDR3 sequence reads: CASSQDSSSYNEQFF. CDR3 bases: TGTGCCAGCAGTCAAGACAGCAGCTCCTACAATGAGCAGTTCTTC.

This clone showed up just a few times. This chain links TRBV29-1 with TRBJ1-1; D uncertain. The germline gives CDR1 SQVTM, CDR2 ANQGSEA. The V end lost 5 bases, the J end lost 0 bases, and 13 bases lay between the germline ends. The length of the CDR3 is 14 residues. CDR3 in DNA: TGCAGCGTTTTGTCACCCACCATGAACACTGAAGCTTTCTTT. Translated: CSVLSPTMNTEAFF.

The chain recombines TRBV9 with TRBJ2-3; 7 bases align to TRBD1. The CDR3 loop spans 15 amino acids. CDR1 is SGDLS, CDR2 YYNGEE, per germline. V lost 3 bases to trimming and J lost 0 bases; unmatched junction nucleotides: 4. The CDR3 DNA follows: TGTGCCAGCAGCGCGACAGGGTCTAGCACAGATACGCAGTATTTT. It specifies CASSATGSSTDTQYF.

The chain couples TRBV6-5 to TRBJ1-2; D gene uncertain. The ends were cut back, 5 bases at V and 3 bases at J, with 7 bases in the middle. Germline CDR1 and CDR2: MNHEY and SVGAGI. The CDR3 runs 12 residues. The CDR3 nucleotides read TGTGCCAGCAGTGGCGGATACTATGGCTACACCTTC. It is translated as CASSGGYYGYTF.

The J gene is TRBJ2-2, the V gene TRBV9, with a tentative D call TRBD2 (6 bases). CDR1 and CDR2 from the germline V gene are SGDLS and YYNGEE. V was cut by 0 bases and J by 4 bases, with 13 bases left in between. This CDR3 is 16 amino acids long. This CDR3 is CASSVEGTEGTGELFF. The CDR3 DNA sequence: TGTGCCAGCAGCGTAGAGGGGACGGAGGGCACCGGGGAGCTGTTTTTT.